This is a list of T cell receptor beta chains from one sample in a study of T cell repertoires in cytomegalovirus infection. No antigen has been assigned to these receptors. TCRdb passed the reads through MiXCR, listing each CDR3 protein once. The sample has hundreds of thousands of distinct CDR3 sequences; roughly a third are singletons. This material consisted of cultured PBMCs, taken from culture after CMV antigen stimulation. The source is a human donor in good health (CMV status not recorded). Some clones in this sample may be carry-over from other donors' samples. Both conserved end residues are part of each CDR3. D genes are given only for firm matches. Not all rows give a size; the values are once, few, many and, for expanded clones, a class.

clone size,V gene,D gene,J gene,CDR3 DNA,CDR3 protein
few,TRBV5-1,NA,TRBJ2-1,TGCGCCAGCAGCTTGGCGCTGTTCTCCGATGAGCAGTTCTTC,CASSLALFSDEQFF
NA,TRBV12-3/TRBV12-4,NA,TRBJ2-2,TGTGCCAGCAGCAAACTAGAAATCACCGGGGAGCTGTTTTTT,CASSKLEITGELFF
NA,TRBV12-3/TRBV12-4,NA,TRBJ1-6,TGTGCCAGCAGTTTTAGGAGCTCCTATAATTCACCCCTCCACTTT,CASSFRSSYNSPLHF
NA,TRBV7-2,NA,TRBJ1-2,TGTGCCAGCAGCTTAGGACAAGATAGTAACTATGGCTACACCTTC,CASSLGQDSNYGYTF
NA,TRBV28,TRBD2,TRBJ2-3,TGTGCCAGCAGTGTAGCGGGAGGGGGTGGCACAGATACGCAGTATTTT,CASSVAGGGGTDTQYF
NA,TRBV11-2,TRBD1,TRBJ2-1,TGTGCCAGCAGCTCGGGACAGGGTGTGAGGAATGAGCAGTTCTTC,CASSSGQGVRNEQFF
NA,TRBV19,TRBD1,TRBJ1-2,TGTGCCAGTAGTGCTGACAGGGGCTTCTATGGCTACACCTTC,CASSADRGFYGYTF
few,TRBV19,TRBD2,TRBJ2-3,TGTGCCAGTTCGCCGACTAGCGGGAGTACTAGCACAGATACGCAGTATTTT,CASSPTSGSTSTDTQYF
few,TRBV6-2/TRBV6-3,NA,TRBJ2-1,TGTGCCAGCAGTTACTCCGGGGTGCAGTTCTTC,CASSYSGVQFF
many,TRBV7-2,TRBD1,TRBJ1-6,TGTGCCAGCAGCCCGGAAACCGGGACAGGGTCCTTCTCCTATAATTCACCCCTCCACTTT,CASSPETGTGSFSYNSPLHF
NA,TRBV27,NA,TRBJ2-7,TGTGCCAGCAGTTTTCAGGGAATCTACGAGCAGTACTTC,CASSFQGIYEQYF
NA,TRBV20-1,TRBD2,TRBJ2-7,TGCAGTGCTAGTTCCCTAGCGGGGGCCTACGAGCAGTACTTC,CSASSLAGAYEQYF
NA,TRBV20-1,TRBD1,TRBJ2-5,TGCAGTGCTCCCGGACAGGGGGCATTGGAGACCCAGTACTTC,CSAPGQGALETQYF
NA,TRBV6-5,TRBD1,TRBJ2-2,TGTGCCAGCAGTTACGACGGGACAGGTGGGACCGGGGAGCTGTTTTTT,CASSYDGTGGTGELFF
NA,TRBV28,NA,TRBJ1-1,TGTGCCAGCATCGTAGGGGCAGGCCAGGACACTGAAGCTTTCTTT,CASIVGAGQDTEAFF
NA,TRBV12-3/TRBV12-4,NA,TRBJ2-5,TGTGCCAGCAGTTTTGGGCAGGACGGGCCCCAGTACTTC,CASSFGQDGPQYF
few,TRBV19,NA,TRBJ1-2,TGTGCCAGTAGAACATCGGGGGACTATGGCTACACCTTC,CASRTSGDYGYTF
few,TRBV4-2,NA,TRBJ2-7,TGTGCCAGCAGCCAAGTTAATCTAGCGACAGACTACGAGCAGTACTTC,CASSQVNLATDYEQYF
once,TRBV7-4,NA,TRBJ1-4,TGTGCCAGCAGCTCTCCGGGAAAGAATGAAAAACTGTTTTTT,CASSSPGKNEKLFF
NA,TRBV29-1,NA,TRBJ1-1,TGCAGCGTTTCGTTGGTAGGGAATACTGAAGCTTTCTTT,CSVSLVGNTEAFF
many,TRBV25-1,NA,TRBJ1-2,TGTGCCAGCAGTGAATCGTTAAGTCGGCGGATTAGTGGCTACACCTTC,CASSESLSRRISGYTF
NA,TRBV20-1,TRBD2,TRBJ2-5,TGCAGTGCTAGTTCTGGGGGGGAAGAGACCCAGTACTTC,CSASSGGEETQYF